This T cell receptor (beta chain) originates from a study of Graves' ophthalmopathy and Graves' hyperthyroidism. The study's findings and limits: Most thyroid-expanded clonotypes exceeding 0.001 frequency were also found in blood. Discrimination between ophthalmopathy and stable hyperthyroidism by a 13-signature model showed about 89% sensitivity and roughly 80% specificity.

The authors amplified TCR beta CDR3 regions, and they did so from RNA transcripts for repertoire sequencing. After a first-round RT-PCR with HTBI primers, a second-round multiplex PCR was run. MiXCR, applied by TCRdb to the multiplex PCR reads, yields one record per CDR3 protein. The sample consists of around 1,000,000 distinct CDR3 sequences, less than 45% of them appearing once. V dropped 0 bases and J dropped 3 bases, with 9 bases sitting between them. The CDR3 extends over 14 amino acids. Germline CDR1 and CDR2: ENHRY and SYGVKD. Details on this clonotype: Its antigen is still unknown.

Exclusion covered patients with other autoimmune diseases or uncontrolled infections (as well as pregnancy or lactation). Orbital computed tomography, thyroid ultrasound, TRAb, serum thyroxine and clinical symptoms formed the basis of diagnosis. V usage is TRBV10-3 and J usage is TRBJ2-7; D might be TRBD1 or TRBD2, each matching 5 bases. The TCR was taken from an adult man with Graves' hyperthyroidism. Sample: peripheral blood or thyroid tissue (not recorded which). CDR3 loop: CAISESGRVYEQYF. CDR3 coding DNA: TGTGCCATCAGTGAGTCGGGACGGGTCTACGAGCAGTACTTC.